A single sample is the source of the 30 T cell receptor beta chains below, sequenced in a study of beta chain features in type 1 diabetes. The whole isolated RNA underwent reverse transcription, so sequencing captured expressed TCRB transcripts. Method: immunoSEQ multiplex PCR; TCRdb's copy keeps in-frame clones and lacks some. Altogether some 150,000 clones are present, approximately 12% being singletons, with the ten largest covering approximately 2%. Specimen: central memory CD4+ T cells from blood. These receptors were obtained from a young man in good health.

The gene calls are TRBV11-1 and TRBJ2-5; 9 bases match TRBD1. Germline V gene sequence: CDR1 SGHAT, CDR2 FQDESV (reference sequence). J lost 5 bases, V lost 5 bases, and 9 bases had no gene match. This CDR3 comprises 15 residues. The CDR3, as DNA: TGTGCCAGCAGCCTGGGACAGGGTCGGTTGGAGACCCAGTACTTC. Protein: CASSLGQGRLETQYF.

This clone was counted between two and nine times. The gene calls are TRBV11-2 and TRBJ2-3, with TRBD2 matching 9 bases. The CDR3 consists of 16 residues. With V trimmed by 5 bases and J by 8 bases, 14 bases remained unmatched. Germline lookup yields CDR1 SGHAT and CDR2 FQNNGV. CDR3 bases: TGTGCCAGCAGCCCAGCGGGAGGCTCCTTGAGGGGTACGCAGTATTTT. Encoded protein: CASSPAGGSLRGTQYF. The whole variable domain, filled in from reference TRBV11-2 and TRBJ2-3, reads EAGVAQSPRYKIIEKRQSVAFWCNPISGHATLYWYQQILGQGPKLLIQFQNNGVVDDSQLPKDRFSAERLKGVDSTLKIQPAKLEDSAVYLCASSPAGGSLRGTQYFGPGTRLTVL.

The rearrangement uses TRBV25-1 and TRBJ1-1; D ambiguous. The CDR3 runs 11 residues. Germline V gene sequence: CDR1 MGHDK, CDR2 SYGVNS. With 6 bases removed from V and 8 bases from J, the gap between germline ends came to 10 bases. CDR3 bases: TGTGCCAGCAGGCCCCGGGAGGAAGCTTTCTTT. Amino acids: CASRPREEAFF.

There are many counts of this clone. The chain couples TRBV28 to TRBJ2-1; 9 nucleotides match TRBD1. CDR3 size: 15 residues. V lost 5 bases to trimming and J lost 3 bases; unmatched junction nucleotides: 5. Germline V gene sequence: CDR1 MDHEN, CDR2 SYDVKM. The CDR3, as DNA: TGTGCCAGCAGTCTACAGGGGGCGAACTACAATGAGCAGTTCTTC. Residues: CASSLQGANYNEQFF. Filled out from reference TRBV28 and TRBJ2-1, the complete variable domain reads DVKVTQSSRYLVKRTGEKVFLECVQDMDHENMFWYRQDPGLGLRLIYFSYDVKMKEKGDIPEGYSVSREKKERFSLILESASTNQTSMYLCASSLQGANYNEQFFGPGTRLTVL.

The J gene is TRBJ1-1, the V gene TRBV6-5; D not resolved. The germline V gene encodes CDR1 MNHEY and CDR2 SVGAGI. V was cut by 6 bases and J by 6 bases, with 11 bases left in between. This CDR3 has 12 amino acids. Here the CDR3 DNA reads TGTGCCAGCAGCTCCGGGTTTGCTGAAGCTTTCTTT. As protein: CASSSGFAEAFF.

On this clone: A much larger clone lies a single base off, so this may be a read error. The V gene is TRBV23-1, the J gene TRBJ2-1; the match to TRBD2 covers 10 bases. TRBV23-1 carries the ORF label, with uncertain function. The CDR3 extends over 17 amino acids. The J segment lost 12 bases and the V segment lost 2 bases, leaving 16 bases of the junction unmatched. This CDR3 reads CASSQTGGASGSIAQFF. The CDR3 region has the DNA TGCGCCAGCAGTCAAACCGGGGGGGCTAGCGGGAGTATAGCGCAGTTCTTC.

This clone appeared a few times. This rearrangement joins TRBV6-1 to TRBJ2-1; the D gene is possibly TRBD2 (5 bases). Germline CDR1 reads MNHNS; CDR2 reads SASEGT. Trimming removed 6 bases at V and 0 bases at J, with 9 bases between. CDR3 length: 14 residues. As DNA, the CDR3 is TGTGCCAGCAGCGGAGGTAGCTCCTACAATGAGCAGTTCTTC. Its translation: CASSGGSSYNEQFF.

The CDR3 region is CASRRPGTSYEQYF. For the CDR3, the DNA is TGTGCCAGCAGGCGGCCCGGGACTTCGTACGAGCAGTACTTC. The chain employs TRBV28 and TRBJ2-7; TRBD2 might be the D (6 bases). Trimming cost V 6 bases and J 4 bases, with 16 bases left between them. This CDR3 comprises 14 residues. The V gene's germline CDR1 is MDHEN and CDR2 SYDVKM.

As DNA, the CDR3 is TGTGCCAGCAGCCCAGACTTAACTGAAGCTTTCTTT. Encoded protein: CASSPDLTEAFF. The gene calls are TRBV9 and TRBJ1-1; D not certain. V was clipped by 4 bases and J by 5 bases, with 9 bases between them. Germline V gene data show CDR1 as SGDLS and CDR2 as YYNGEE. The CDR3 has 12 residues.

A few counts support this clone. This chain links TRBV7-3 with TRBJ2-1, with 7 bases that match TRBD2. Germline loops: CDR1 SGHTA, CDR2 FQGTGA. The CDR3 is 13 amino acids. With V trimmed by 5 bases and J by 7 bases, 5 bases remained unmatched. The CDR3 spells CASSRERGNEQFF. The DNA of the CDR3 is TGTGCCAGCAGCCGAGAGCGGGGAAATGAGCAGTTCTTC.

Regarding this clone: This sample also contains other DNA sequences that code for the same CDR3. This rearrangement joins TRBV7-2 to TRBJ1-2, with 8 bases matching TRBD1. The ends lost 1 base at V and 5 bases at J; junction bases unmatched: 6. CDR1 is SGHTA and CDR2 is FQGNSA in the germline V gene. CDR3 size: 15 residues. The CDR3 reads CASSLDQGAFYGYTF. For the CDR3, the DNA is TGTGCCAGCAGCTTAGACCAGGGGGCATTTTATGGCTACACCTTC.

This clone was observed a handful of times. This chain joins TRBV6-6 and TRBJ1-2, with a tentative D call TRBD1 (5 bases). Germline CDR1 MNHNY, CDR2 SVGAGI (reference sequence). Trimming removed 6 bases from V and 3 bases from J, with 11 bases in between. This CDR3 region has 13 residues. This chain's CDR3 is CASSRDAYYGYTF. CDR3 bases: TGTGCCAGCAGCCGGGACGCATACTATGGCTACACCTTC.

This clone was seen only a few times. V usage is TRBV9 and J usage is TRBJ1-1; no reliable D call. Trimming cost V 3 bases and J 8 bases, with 11 bases left between them. This CDR3 contains 12 residues. Germline CDR1 is SGDLS and CDR2 is YYNGEE. The DNA for the CDR3 is TGTGCCAGCAGCGCCCGAGGGAACGAAGCTTTCTTT. It encodes CASSARGNEAFF.

This clone was seen repeatedly, ten times or more. This chain links TRBV5-1 with TRBJ2-2; weak D call: TRBD2 (6 bases). CDR1 SGHRS and CDR2 YFSETQ come from the germline V gene. This CDR3 is 14 amino acids long. Deletions cut 2 bases from V and 4 bases from J, with 9 bases between. DNA for the CDR3: TGCGCCAGCAGCTTTGAGGGAGGCACCGGGGAGCTGTTTTTT. Amino acids: CASSFEGGTGELFF.

The table lists this clone with many counts. The chain links TRBV19 to TRBJ2-7; D ambiguous. Trimming cost V 1 base and J 1 base, with 8 bases left between them. CDR3 length: 14 amino acids. Per germline, CDR1 LNHDA and CDR2 SQIVND (reference sequence). The CDR3 DNA sequence: TGTGCCAGTAGTATAGGCGCCAGGTCCTACGAGCAGTACTTC. Its protein is CASSIGARSYEQYF.

This clone was counted between two and nine times. The chain is built from TRBV10-3 and TRBJ1-5, with D possibly TRBD1 on 5 matching bases. Trimming cost V 4 bases and J 6 bases, with 13 bases left between them. This CDR3 has 14 residues. Germline V gives CDR1 ENHRY, CDR2 SYGVKD. CDR3 sequence reads: CAISGPTGGQPQHF. DNA of the CDR3: TGTGCCATCAGTGGACCGACTGGGGGTCAGCCCCAGCATTTT.

V is TRBV7-2 and J is TRBJ2-4, with D perhaps matching TRBD1 (5 bases). The CDR3 has 16 residues. Per germline, CDR1 SGHTA and CDR2 FQGNSA. The V end was cut by 6 bases, the J end by 2 bases, with 17 bases between. The CDR3 reads CASSRSPDSTKNIQYF. DNA for the CDR3: TGTGCCAGCAGTCGTTCCCCTGACAGCACCAAAAACATTCAGTACTTC.

This clone was observed a few times. The chain uses TRBV7-9 and TRBJ1-5, with D possibly matching TRBD1 (5 bases). The V and J ends lost 0 bases and 4 bases respectively, with 7 bases between them. The CDR3 has 14 amino acids. The germline V gene encodes CDR1 SEHNR and CDR2 FQNEAQ (reference sequence). The CDR3: CASSLASGNQPQHF. CDR3 nucleotides: TGTGCCAGCAGCTTAGCCTCAGGGAATCAGCCCCAGCATTTT.

This CDR3 reads CASSYLGLNSPLHF. DNA for the CDR3: TGTGCCAGCAGTTACTTAGGGCTTAATTCACCCCTCCACTTT. The chain links TRBV6-5 to TRBJ1-6; no firm D call. V was clipped by 1 base and J by 6 bases, with 7 bases between them. This CDR3 region has 14 residues. The germline V gene encodes CDR1 MNHEY and CDR2 SVGAGI.

This clone was counted a few times. This sequence joins TRBV7-9 and TRBJ1-2; D unresolved. This CDR3 comprises 10 residues. Germline CDR1 SEHNR, CDR2 FQNEAQ (reference sequence). Trimming shortened V by 5 bases and J by 7 bases, and 5 bases separated the two germline ends. The CDR3 protein is CASSPGGYTF. The CDR3 DNA sequence: TGTGCCAGCAGCCCCGGTGGCTACACCTTC.

Many counts were recorded for this clone. The rearrangement uses TRBV27 and TRBJ2-1; D is ambiguous. V lost 3 bases and J lost 5, with 8 bases in between. CDR1 is MNHEY and CDR2 is SMNVEV in the germline V gene (reference sequence). The CDR3 consists of 13 residues. The CDR3 sequence: CASSLEIHNEQFF. The CDR3 DNA follows: TGTGCCAGCAGTTTGGAAATCCACAATGAGCAGTTCTTC.

The chain links TRBV6-6 to TRBJ2-4; 9 bases map to TRBD1. Germline CDR1 MNHNY, CDR2 SVGAGI (reference sequence). This CDR3 has 14 amino acids. The V and J ends lost 6 bases and 7 bases, in that order; junction bases with no gene match: 7. CDR3 region: CASRPRTGANIQYF. In nucleotides, the CDR3 is TGTGCCAGCAGGCCCCGGACAGGGGCCAACATTCAGTACTTC.

J is TRBJ2-5 and V is TRBV5-1; the match to TRBD1 covers 7 bases. There are 14 residues in the CDR3. Unmatched junction bases numbered 3, after V lost 2 bases and J lost 2 bases. The germline gives CDR1 SGHRS, CDR2 YFSETQ. The DNA of the CDR3 is TGCGCCAGCAGCTTACAGGGGATACAAGAGACCCAGTACTTC. It yields the protein CASSLQGIQETQYF.

This chain joins TRBV28 and TRBJ1-5; 8 bases fit TRBD1. The CDR3 sequence is 15 residues long. Germline CDR1 reads MDHEN; CDR2 reads SYDVKM. Losses at the gene ends were 5 bases for V and 4 bases for J; bases not matched to a gene: 7. The CDR3 here is CASSRTGKSNQPQHF. The CDR3 nucleotides are TGTGCCAGCAGTCGGACAGGGAAGTCGAATCAGCCCCAGCATTTT.

The chain has TRBV7-6 and TRBJ1-6; D is possibly TRBD1 (6 bases). The CDR3 sequence is 17 residues long. Germline assignment: CDR1 SGHVS and CDR2 FNYEAQ. With 3 bases removed from V and 3 bases from J, the gap between germline ends came to 15 bases. This chain's CDR3 is CASSFYGGTSYNSPLHF. In DNA form, the CDR3 reads TGTGCCAGCAGCTTTTACGGGGGGACAAGCTATAATTCACCCCTCCACTTT.

The chain links TRBV4-1 to TRBJ1-2; maybe TRBD1 (5 bases). The CDR3 is 15 amino acids. Trimming took 0 bases from V and 1 from J, leaving 9 bases between them. Per germline, CDR1 MGHRA and CDR2 YSYEKL. The CDR3 sequence: CASSQETANNYGYTF. Written as DNA, the CDR3 is TGCGCCAGCAGCCAAGAGACAGCTAATAACTATGGCTACACCTTC.

To note about this clone: Additional DNA sequences in this sample encode the identical CDR3. This rearrangement joins TRBV7-6 to TRBJ2-5; no clear D. Germline V gene data show CDR1 as SGHVS and CDR2 as FNYEAQ. Trimming cost V 1 base and J 2 bases, with 2 bases left between them. The CDR3 sequence is 12 residues long. The CDR3 DNA reads TGTGCCAGCAGCTTAGTACAAGAGACCCAGTACTTC. It translates to CASSLVQETQYF.

The chain uses TRBV25-1 and TRBJ2-5; D not certain. Trimming removed 1 base at V and 2 bases at J, with 11 bases between. CDR3 size: 15 residues. The germline gives CDR1 MGHDK, CDR2 SYGVNS. CDR3 residues: CASSESVVGQETQYF. CDR3 nucleotides: TGTGCCAGCAGTGAATCAGTTGTGGGGCAAGAGACCCAGTACTTC.

This clone has more than one count but fewer than ten. One end of the junction is discordant with germline, which a read error may explain. The V and J genes are TRBV7-9 and TRBJ1-1; D possibly corresponds to TRBD1 (6 bases). The CDR3 sequence is 13 residues long. In germline, CDR1 is SEHNR, CDR2 FQNEAQ (reference sequence). Written as DNA, the CDR3 is TGTGCCAGCAGCTTCAACGACAGGCGTAGGATTAAATTT. This translates into CASSFNDRRRIKF.

The chain links TRBV9 to TRBJ2-1; D is possibly TRBD1 (5 bases). Germline CDR1 and CDR2: SGDLS and YYNGEE. CDR3 length: 16 residues. V lost 2 bases and J lost 5, with 17 bases in between. CDR3 coding DNA: TGTGCCAGCAGCGTCCGACAGCCAGTACCTGACAATGAGCAGTTCTTC. It yields the protein CASSVRQPVPDNEQFF. Complete variable domain (other parts from reference TRBV9 and TRBJ2-1): DSGVTQTPKHLITATGQRVTLRCSPRSGDLSVYWYQQSLDQGLQFLIQYYNGEERAKGNILERFSAQQFPDLHSELNLSSLELGDSALYFCASSVRQPVPDNEQFFGPGTRLTVL.